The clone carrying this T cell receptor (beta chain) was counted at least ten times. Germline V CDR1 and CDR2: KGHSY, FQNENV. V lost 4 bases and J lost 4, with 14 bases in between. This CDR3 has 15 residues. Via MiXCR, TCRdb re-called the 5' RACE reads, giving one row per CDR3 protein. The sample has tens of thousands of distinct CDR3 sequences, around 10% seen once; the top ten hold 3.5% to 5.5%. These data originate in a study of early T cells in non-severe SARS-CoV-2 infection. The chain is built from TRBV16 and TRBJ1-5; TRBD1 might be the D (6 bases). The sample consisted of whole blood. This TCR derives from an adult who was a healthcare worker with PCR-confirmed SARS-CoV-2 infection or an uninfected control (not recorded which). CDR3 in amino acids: CASSPKGVWNQPQHF. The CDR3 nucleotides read TGTGCCAGCAGCCCGAAGGGGGTGTGGAATCAGCCCCAGCATTTT.